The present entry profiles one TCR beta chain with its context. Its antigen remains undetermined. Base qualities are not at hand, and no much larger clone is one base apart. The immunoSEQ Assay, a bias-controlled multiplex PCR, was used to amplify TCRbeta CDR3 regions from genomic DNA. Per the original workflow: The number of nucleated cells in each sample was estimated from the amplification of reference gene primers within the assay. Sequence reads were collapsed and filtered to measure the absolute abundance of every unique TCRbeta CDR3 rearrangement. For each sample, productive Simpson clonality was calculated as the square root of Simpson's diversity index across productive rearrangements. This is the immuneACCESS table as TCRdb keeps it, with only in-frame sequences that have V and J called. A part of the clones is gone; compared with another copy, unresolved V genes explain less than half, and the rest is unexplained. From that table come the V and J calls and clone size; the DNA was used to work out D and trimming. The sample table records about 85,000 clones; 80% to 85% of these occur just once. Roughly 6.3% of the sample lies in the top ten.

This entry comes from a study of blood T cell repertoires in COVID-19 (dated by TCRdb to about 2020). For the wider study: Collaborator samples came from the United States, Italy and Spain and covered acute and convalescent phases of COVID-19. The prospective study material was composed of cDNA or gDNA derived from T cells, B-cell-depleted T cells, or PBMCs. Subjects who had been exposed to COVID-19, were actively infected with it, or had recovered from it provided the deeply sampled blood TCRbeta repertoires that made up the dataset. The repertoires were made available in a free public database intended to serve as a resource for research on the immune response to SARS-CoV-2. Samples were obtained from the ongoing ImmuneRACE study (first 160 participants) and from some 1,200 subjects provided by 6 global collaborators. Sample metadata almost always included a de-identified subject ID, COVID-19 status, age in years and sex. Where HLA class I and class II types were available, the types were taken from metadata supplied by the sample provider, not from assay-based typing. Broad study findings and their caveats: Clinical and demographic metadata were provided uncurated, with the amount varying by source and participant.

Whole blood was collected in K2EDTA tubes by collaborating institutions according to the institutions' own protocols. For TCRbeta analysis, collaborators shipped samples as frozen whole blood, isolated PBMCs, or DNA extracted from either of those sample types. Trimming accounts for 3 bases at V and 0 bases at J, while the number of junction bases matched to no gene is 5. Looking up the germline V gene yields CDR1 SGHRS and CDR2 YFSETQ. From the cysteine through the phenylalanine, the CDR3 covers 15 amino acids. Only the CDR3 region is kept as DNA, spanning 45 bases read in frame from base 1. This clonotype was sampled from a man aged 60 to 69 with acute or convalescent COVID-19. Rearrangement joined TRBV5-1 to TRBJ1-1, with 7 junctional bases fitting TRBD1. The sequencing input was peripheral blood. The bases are TGCGCCAGCAGCTGGGGACAGTTGGTGAACACTGAAGCTTTCTTT. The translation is CASSWGQLVNTEAFF.